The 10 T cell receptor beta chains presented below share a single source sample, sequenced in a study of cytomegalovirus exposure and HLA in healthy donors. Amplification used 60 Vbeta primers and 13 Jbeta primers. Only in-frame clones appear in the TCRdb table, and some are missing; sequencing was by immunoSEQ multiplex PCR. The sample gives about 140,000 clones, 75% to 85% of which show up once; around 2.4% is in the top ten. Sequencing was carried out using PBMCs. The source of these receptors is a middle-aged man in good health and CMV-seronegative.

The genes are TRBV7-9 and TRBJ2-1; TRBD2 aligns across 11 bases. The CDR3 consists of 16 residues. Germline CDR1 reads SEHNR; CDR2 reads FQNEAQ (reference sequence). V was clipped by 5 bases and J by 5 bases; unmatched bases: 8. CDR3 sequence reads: CASSSGPGLADNEQFF. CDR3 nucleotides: TGTGCCAGCAGCAGCGGACCGGGACTAGCGGACAATGAGCAGTTCTTC.

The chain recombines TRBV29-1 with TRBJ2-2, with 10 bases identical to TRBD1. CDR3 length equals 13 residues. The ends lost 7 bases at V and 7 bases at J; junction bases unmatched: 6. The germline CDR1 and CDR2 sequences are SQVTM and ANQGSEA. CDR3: CSAGDRGSGELFF. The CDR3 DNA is TGCAGCGCGGGGGACAGGGGAAGCGGGGAGCTGTTTTTT.

The DNA for the CDR3 is TGTGCCAGCAGCCAAGATCTACGCGGGAGGGCCACAGATACGCAGTATTTT. Translating it yields CASSQDLRGRATDTQYF. The V and J genes are TRBV14 and TRBJ2-3, with 9 nucleotides matching TRBD2. Germline values: CDR1 SGHDN, CDR2 FVKESK. The V segment lost 0 bases and the J segment 2 bases; nucleotides outside the gene matches: 6. CDR3 length: 17 residues.

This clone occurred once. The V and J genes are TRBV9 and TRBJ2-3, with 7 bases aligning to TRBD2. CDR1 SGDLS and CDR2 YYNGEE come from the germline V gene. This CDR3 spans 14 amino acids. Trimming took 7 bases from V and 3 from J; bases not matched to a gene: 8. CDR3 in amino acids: CASSTAGNTDTQYF. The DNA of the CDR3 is TGTGCCAGCTCCACAGCGGGGAATACAGATACGCAGTATTTT.

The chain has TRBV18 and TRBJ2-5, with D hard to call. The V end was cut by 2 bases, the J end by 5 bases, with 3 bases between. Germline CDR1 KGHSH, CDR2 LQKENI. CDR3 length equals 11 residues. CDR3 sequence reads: CASSPGETQYF. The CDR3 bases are TGTGCCAGCTCACCAGGCGAGACCCAGTACTTC.

The CDR3 nucleotides read TGTGCCTGGACCTGGGCGGGCGGCTCGCGGGGCTACGAGCAGTACTTC. As protein: CAWTWAGGSRGYEQYF. The chain couples TRBV30 to TRBJ2-7; tentative D call: TRBD2 (6 bases). The CDR3 runs 16 residues. The V end was cut by 4 bases, the J end by 3 bases, with 22 bases between. CDR1 GTSNPN and CDR2 SVGIG come from the germline V gene (reference sequence).

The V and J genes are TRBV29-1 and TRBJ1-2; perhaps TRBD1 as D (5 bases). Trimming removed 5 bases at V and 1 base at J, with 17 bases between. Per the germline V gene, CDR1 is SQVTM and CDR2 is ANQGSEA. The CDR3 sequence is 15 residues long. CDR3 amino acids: CSVRGGTNLNYGYTF. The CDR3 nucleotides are TGCAGCGTTCGGGGGGGAACAAACCTTAACTATGGCTACACCTTC.

The CDR3 region has the DNA TGTGCCAGCTCACCACGGCAGGGGGCTACGACCGGGGAGCTGTTTTTT. Its protein is CASSPRQGATTGELFF. This rearrangement joins TRBV18 to TRBJ2-2, with 8 bases identical to TRBD1. The CDR3 has 16 amino acids. The V gene's germline CDR1 is KGHSH and CDR2 LQKENI. V was pared by 1 base and J by 5 bases, with 6 bases of the junction left unmatched.

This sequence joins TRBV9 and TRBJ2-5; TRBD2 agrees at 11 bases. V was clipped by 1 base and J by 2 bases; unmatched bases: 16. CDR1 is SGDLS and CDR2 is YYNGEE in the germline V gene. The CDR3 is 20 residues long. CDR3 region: CASSVFGVGLAGGLQETQYF. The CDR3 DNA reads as TGTGCCAGCAGCGTATTTGGGGTAGGGCTAGCGGGGGGCTTACAAGAGACCCAGTACTTC.

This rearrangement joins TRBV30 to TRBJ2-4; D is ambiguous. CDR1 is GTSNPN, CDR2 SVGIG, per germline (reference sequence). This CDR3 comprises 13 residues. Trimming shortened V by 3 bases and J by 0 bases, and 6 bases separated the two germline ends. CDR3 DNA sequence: TGTGCCTGGAGCCTCCGAGCCAAAAACATTCAGTACTTC. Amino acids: CAWSLRAKNIQYF. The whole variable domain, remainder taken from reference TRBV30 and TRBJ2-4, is SQTIHQWPATLVQPVGSPLSLECTVEGTSNPNLYWYRQAAGRGLQLLFYSVGIGQISSEVPQNLSASRPQDRQFILSSKKLLLSDSGFYLCAWSLRAKNIQYFGAGTRLSVL.